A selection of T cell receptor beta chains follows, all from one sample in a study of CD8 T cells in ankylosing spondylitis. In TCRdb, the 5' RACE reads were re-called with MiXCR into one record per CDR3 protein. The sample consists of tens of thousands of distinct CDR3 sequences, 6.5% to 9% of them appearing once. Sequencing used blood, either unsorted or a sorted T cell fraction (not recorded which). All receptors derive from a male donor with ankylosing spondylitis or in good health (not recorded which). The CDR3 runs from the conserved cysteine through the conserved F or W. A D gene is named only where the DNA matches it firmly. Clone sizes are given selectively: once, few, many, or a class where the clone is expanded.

cdr3_nt: TGTGCCAGCAGTTTAGGGCTCAGGGTTTATGGCTACACCTTC
cdr3_aa: CASSLGLRVYGYTF
v_call: TRBV12-3/TRBV12-4
clone_size: many
j_call: TRBJ1-2
d_call: .

cdr3_nt: TGCGCCAGCAGCCCACTTACAGGTAACACTGAACCTTTCTTT
cdr3_aa: CASSPLTGNTEPFF
v_call: TRBV5-1
clone_size: many
j_call: TRBJ1-1
d_call: .

cdr3_nt: TGTGCCACCAGTGACCCGGGACTAGCGGGAGGAGACGAGCAGTACTTC
cdr3_aa: CATSDPGLAGGDEQYF
v_call: TRBV24-1
clone_size: many
j_call: TRBJ2-7
d_call: TRBD2

cdr3_nt: TGTGCCAGCAGTGAACCGGGGGCCTCCTACGAGCAGTACTTC
cdr3_aa: CASSEPGASYEQYF
v_call: TRBV25-1
clone_size: many
j_call: TRBJ2-7
d_call: .

cdr3_nt: TGTGCCAGCAGTGAATACGGACAGGGGTACGAGCAGTACTTC
cdr3_aa: CASSEYGQGYEQYF
v_call: TRBV25-1
clone_size: many
j_call: TRBJ2-7
d_call: TRBD1

cdr3_nt: TGTGCCAGCAGTTTAAACCTCGGCGGTCCCACAGATACGCAGTATTTT
cdr3_aa: CASSLNLGGPTDTQYF
v_call: TRBV27
clone_size: medium-sized
j_call: TRBJ2-3
d_call: .

cdr3_nt: TGCGCCAGCTCACGGACAGACTACGAGCAGTACTTC
cdr3_aa: CASSRTDYEQYF
v_call: TRBV5-1
clone_size: .
j_call: TRBJ2-7
d_call: .

cdr3_nt: TGTGCCAGCAGCTTAGGGGGGATGACTGGGCGGGAGACCCAGTACTTC
cdr3_aa: CASSLGGMTGRETQYF
v_call: TRBV7-8
clone_size: many
j_call: TRBJ2-5
d_call: .

cdr3_nt: TGCAGTGCAATGACAGGGGGCGGTGAAAAACTGTTTTTT
cdr3_aa: CSAMTGGGEKLFF
v_call: TRBV20-1
clone_size: many
j_call: TRBJ1-4
d_call: TRBD1

cdr3_nt: TGTGCCAGCAGTGGAGGGACAGCGGAGACCCAGTACTTC
cdr3_aa: CASSGGTAETQYF
v_call: TRBV28
clone_size: many
j_call: TRBJ2-5
d_call: .

cdr3_nt: TGTGCCATACAGGGTCTAAGCTCCTACAATGAGCAGTTCTTC
cdr3_aa: CAIQGLSSYNEQFF
v_call: TRBV10-3
clone_size: many
j_call: TRBJ2-1
d_call: .

cdr3_nt: TGTGCCAGCAGCTTTAGGGACAGGGCCCTAAACAATGAGCAGTTCTTC
cdr3_aa: CASSFRDRALNNEQFF
v_call: TRBV5-6
clone_size: many
j_call: TRBJ2-1
d_call: TRBD1

cdr3_nt: TGTGCCAGCCAGCAAAGCGGGAGTAGGACAGATACGCAGTATTTT
cdr3_aa: CASQQSGSRTDTQYF
v_call: TRBV5-5
clone_size: many
j_call: TRBJ2-3
d_call: TRBD2

cdr3_nt: TGTGCCAGCAGTTCCCCCTCGAGGGGGCAGTATTTT
cdr3_aa: CASSSPSRGQYF
v_call: TRBV6-5
clone_size: many
j_call: TRBJ2-3
d_call: .

cdr3_nt: TGTGCCAGCAGTTTATTGGGCGGCTTAGCCAAAAACATTCAGTACTTC
cdr3_aa: CASSLLGGLAKNIQYF
v_call: TRBV28
clone_size: many
j_call: TRBJ2-4
d_call: .

cdr3_nt: TGTGCCAGCAGCTTGGGGAGGTGGGATACGCAGTATTTT
cdr3_aa: CASSLGRWDTQYF
v_call: TRBV7-8
clone_size: many
j_call: TRBJ2-3
d_call: .

cdr3_nt: TGCAGTGCTAGAGCGGGGGGTTCGAACACCGGGGAGCTGTTTTTT
cdr3_aa: CSARAGGSNTGELFF
v_call: TRBV20-1
clone_size: few
j_call: TRBJ2-2
d_call: TRBD2

cdr3_nt: TGTGCCAGCAGTGAATCCGCCTTACTAGGCCCCGTGCAAGAGACCCAGTACTTC
cdr3_aa: CASSESALLGPVQETQYF
v_call: TRBV2
clone_size: many
j_call: TRBJ2-5
d_call: .

cdr3_nt: TGCAGCGCCGCAGAAGACAGGTACGAGCAGTACTTC
cdr3_aa: CSAAEDRYEQYF
v_call: TRBV29-1
clone_size: .
j_call: TRBJ2-7
d_call: .

cdr3_nt: TGCAGTGCTAGGTGGACAGGGGCCAGGAGGAATACAGATACGCAGTATTTT
cdr3_aa: CSARWTGARRNTDTQYF
v_call: TRBV20-1
clone_size: .
j_call: TRBJ2-3
d_call: TRBD1

cdr3_nt: TGTGCCAGCAGCTTATCTGGATCGTTTCAAGAGACCCAGTACTTC
cdr3_aa: CASSLSGSFQETQYF
v_call: TRBV7-8
clone_size: many
j_call: TRBJ2-5
d_call: .

cdr3_nt: TGTGCCAGCAGTGATATGGAGACCCAGTACTTC
cdr3_aa: CASSDMETQYF
v_call: TRBV7-8
clone_size: .
j_call: TRBJ2-5
d_call: .

cdr3_nt: TGTGCCACCAGCCCCCGCGCGACAGGGTATGGCTACACCTTC
cdr3_aa: CATSPRATGYGYTF
v_call: TRBV15
clone_size: few
j_call: TRBJ1-2
d_call: TRBD1

cdr3_nt: TGTGCCAGCAGCTTTGATACGCAGTATTTT
cdr3_aa: CASSFDTQYF
v_call: TRBV12-3/TRBV12-4
clone_size: many
j_call: TRBJ2-3
d_call: .

cdr3_nt: TGCAGTGCTAGAGATCGGGGGACTGGCCTTCCCGAGCAGTACTTC
cdr3_aa: CSARDRGTGLPEQYF
v_call: TRBV20-1
clone_size: .
j_call: TRBJ2-7
d_call: .

cdr3_nt: TGTGCCAGCAGCTGGTCAGGCTCTGGAAACACCATATATTTT
cdr3_aa: CASSWSGSGNTIYF
v_call: TRBV7-2
clone_size: many
j_call: TRBJ1-3
d_call: .

cdr3_nt: TGTGCAAGTCGCCCTAGGACTAGGAGGATCAGGAATGAGCAGTTCTTC
cdr3_aa: CASRPRTRRIRNEQFF
v_call: TRBV12-2
clone_size: few
j_call: TRBJ2-1
d_call: .

cdr3_nt: TGTGCCAGCAGTCTTACCCCCGGACTAGCGGGAACCCCAAATGAGCAGTTCTTC
cdr3_aa: CASSLTPGLAGTPNEQFF
v_call: TRBV6-6
clone_size: many
j_call: TRBJ2-1
d_call: TRBD2

cdr3_nt: TGTGCCAGCAGTTTAAATAGGGCGGTTGAGGAGCAGTACTTC
cdr3_aa: CASSLNRAVEEQYF
v_call: TRBV27
clone_size: .
j_call: TRBJ2-7
d_call: .